The entry that follows covers one TCR beta chain sequence. Antigen specificity is unknown. The sample originates from a study of shared clonotypes between healthy human individuals. An approximately 200 ng quantity of DNA, 25,000 to 35,000 T cell genomes, went into the sorted-subset replicate PCRs. Original data processing: ImmunoSEQ output lacked quality scores and full-length reads, limiting matched filtering. Measured with immunoSEQ multiplex PCR; TCRdb has only the in-frame clones, and not every one. V, J and clone size are those of that table, while D and trimming were read from the DNA. The table lists around 700,000 clones, approximately 74% of them singletons, with under 2% in the top ten. General observations from the study: Larger estimated richness was generally recorded for naive subsets relative to memory subsets.

The J segment lost 0 bases and the V segment lost 5 bases, leaving 3 bases of the junction unmatched. The CDR3 runs to 15 residues. Germline loops: CDR1 MNHEY, CDR2 SVGAGI. Specimen: memory CD4+ T cells sorted from blood. Noted subset: CD45RA-negative fraction. The clonotype comes from a woman between 25 and 40 years old in good health. The chain combines TRBV6-5 with TRBJ2-7, with 11 bases fitting TRBD2. DNA for the CDR3: TGTGCCAGCAGTCCGACTAGCGGGACCTCCTACGAGCAGTACTTC. Translation: CASSPTSGTSYEQYF.